The 32 T cell receptor beta chains below come from one sample, sequenced in a study of technical replicates of blood from several donors (dated by TCRdb to about 2017). The receptor library was made with the immunoSEQ multiplex PCR assay. Drawn from immuneACCESS, this table holds only the in-frame rearrangements with V and J called that TCRdb kept. Clones are partly lost; checked studies trace under half to an unresolved V gene and leave the rest unexplained. This sample is represented by tens of thousands of clones; around 92% of them were singletons. In total, the top ten clones hold approximately 5% of the sample. Sequencing input: PBMCs. The receptors here all came from a human donor in good health. Some clones in this sample may be carry-over from other donors' samples.

This chain links TRBV10-3 with TRBJ1-5, with 8 nucleotides matching TRBD1. V lost 9 bases, J lost 5 bases, and 6 bases stayed unmatched. The CDR3 is 13 residues long. Germline V CDR1 and CDR2: ENHRY, SYGVKD. This chain's CDR3 is CAINDRGDQPQHF. Here the CDR3 DNA reads TGTGCCATTAATGACAGGGGCGATCAGCCCCAGCATTTT.

The chain's CDR3 is CASSPPAGSGQYF. In DNA form, the CDR3 reads TGTGCCAGCAGCCCACCCGCTGGGAGCGGGCAGTACTTC. This chain links TRBV7-9 with TRBJ2-7; D may be TRBD2 (5 bases). The CDR3 loop spans 13 amino acids. Germline V gene sequence: CDR1 SEHNR, CDR2 FQNEAQ (reference sequence). Between the trimmed V and J ends, which lost 5 bases and 9 bases, there was a span of 17 bases.

This chain links TRBV7-9 with TRBJ2-7; TRBD1 is a possible D gene (6 bases). The CDR3 sequence is 14 residues long. Trimming pared 3 bases from V and 3 bases from J, leaving 12 bases between. The germline V gene has CDR1 SEHNR and CDR2 FQNEAQ (reference sequence). CDR3 sequence: CASSLVRDNYEQYF. CDR3 nucleotide sequence: TGTGCCAGCAGCTTGGTCAGGGACAACTACGAGCAGTACTTC.

The J gene is TRBJ2-2, the V gene TRBV28, with 9 bases matching TRBD2. The J segment lost 5 bases and the V segment lost 3 bases, leaving 7 bases of the junction unmatched. Germline loops: CDR1 MDHEN, CDR2 SYDVKM. The CDR3 consists of 16 residues. The CDR3 here is CASSLGGRAGTGELFF. In nucleotides, the CDR3 is TGTGCCAGCAGTTTGGGCGGGAGGGCCGGGACCGGGGAGCTGTTTTTT.

The chain couples TRBV4-2 to TRBJ2-7; 7 nucleotides match TRBD2. The CDR3 sequence is 15 residues long. Germline CDR1 is LGHNA and CDR2 is YNFKEQ. The junction had 5 bases not matched to a gene; V was cut back by 0 bases and J by 3 bases. The CDR3 loop reads CASSQDSASGYEQYF. The CDR3 DNA follows: TGTGCCAGCAGCCAAGATTCGGCTAGCGGCTACGAGCAGTACTTC.

The V call is TRBV7-9, the J call TRBJ2-6; D might be TRBD2 (5 bases). With 5 bases removed from V and 2 bases from J, the gap between germline ends came to 16 bases. The germline CDR1 and CDR2 sequences are SEHNR and FQNEAQ (reference sequence). The CDR3 loop spans 17 amino acids. In nucleotides, the CDR3 is TGTGCCAGCAGCAGAAGTGAGGGTTGGACTGGGGCCAACGTCCTGACTTTC. It yields the protein CASSRSEGWTGANVLTF.

The chain carries TRBV7-8 and TRBJ2-4; D gene unclear. From germline, CDR1 is SGHVS and CDR2 FQNEAQ. The length of the CDR3 is 13 residues. The ends were cut back, 5 bases at V and 7 bases at J, with 12 bases in the middle. The CDR3 sequence is CASSEEVRNIQYF. In DNA form, the CDR3 reads TGTGCCAGCAGCGAAGAGGTACGGAACATTCAGTACTTC.

CDR3 coding DNA: TGCACCAGCAGCCCGAGGGAGGCTGGGGCTAGCGGGGGGTCCCAAGAGACCCAGTACTTC. Protein product: CTSSPREAGASGGSQETQYF. The chain carries TRBV1 and TRBJ2-5; whether TRBD2, the table's D call, matches the DNA was not checked. TRBV1 is designated a pseudogene. This CDR3 region has 20 residues.

The rearrangement joins TRBV7-3 to TRBJ1-1; D gene unclear. The germline V gene encodes CDR1 SGHTA and CDR2 FQGTGA. Trimming took 5 bases from V and 3 from J, leaving 10 bases between them. The CDR3 is 13 residues long. The CDR3 bases are TGTGCCAGCAGCCTGCGCGGGGACACTGAAGCTTTCTTT. Protein sequence: CASSLRGDTEAFF.

The chain links TRBV30 to TRBJ1-6, with 8 positions matching TRBD1. This CDR3 is built from 12 residues. Germline CDR1 is GTSNPN and CDR2 is SVGIG (reference sequence). V lost 5 bases, J lost 7 bases, and 1 base stayed unmatched. The CDR3 DNA reads TGTGCCTGGCGGACAGGGAATTCACCCCTCCACTTT. The encoded protein is CAWRTGNSPLHF.

The chain couples TRBV7-6 to TRBJ2-2; the match to TRBD1 covers 7 bases. The germline V gene encodes CDR1 SGHVS and CDR2 FNYEAQ. J gave up 5 bases and V 5 bases, and 8 bases lay outside the gene matches. The CDR3 sequence is 15 residues long. CDR3 amino acids: CASSPPGGWTGELFF. The CDR3 nucleotides are TGTGCCAGCAGCCCCCCAGGGGGATGGACCGGGGAGCTGTTTTTT.

The chain links TRBV7-2 to TRBJ1-2, with D possibly matching TRBD1 (5 bases). Trimming took 6 bases from V and 2 from J, leaving 13 bases between them. CDR1 and CDR2 from the germline V gene are SGHTA and FQGNSA. The CDR3 loop spans 14 amino acids. The CDR3 DNA is TGTGCCAGCAGTTCGGGACTCCCGAACTATGGCTACACCTTC. It is translated as CASSSGLPNYGYTF.

The chain combines TRBV5-6 with TRBJ2-5; 7 nucleotides line up with TRBD2. The CDR3 spans 14 residues. Per germline, CDR1 SGHDT and CDR2 YYEEEE. V dropped 2 bases and J dropped 1; count of bases not matched to a gene: 2. CDR3 DNA sequence: TGTGCCAGCAGCTTCAGCGGGGCCCAAGAGACCCAGTACTTC. This encodes CASSFSGAQETQYF.

The rearrangement links TRBV27 to TRBJ1-2, with unresolved D. The V end was cut by 5 bases, the J end by 4 bases, with 11 bases between. The CDR3 spans 13 residues. Germline V CDR1 and CDR2: MNHEY, SMNVEV (reference sequence). Here the CDR3 reads CASSGVSTYGYTF. CDR3 sequence (DNA): TGTGCCAGCAGTGGTGTGAGTACCTATGGCTACACCTTC.

This clone was observed a handful of times. The chain couples TRBV7-3 to TRBJ1-1; D is perhaps TRBD1 (5 bases). This CDR3 is 13 amino acids long. Germline V lookup: CDR1 SGHTA, CDR2 FQGTGA. Trimming cost V 5 bases and J 0 bases, with 7 bases left between them. CDR3 protein: CASSRQMNTEAFF. In nucleotides, the CDR3 is TGTGCCAGCAGCAGACAGATGAACACTGAAGCTTTCTTT.

The chain combines TRBV4-2 with TRBJ2-7; 12 nucleotides match TRBD2. The CDR3 has 14 amino acids. Germline assignment: CDR1 LGHNA and CDR2 YNFKEQ. The trim removed 5 bases at V and 4 bases at J, leaving 3 bases unmatched. The CDR3 bases are TGTGCCAGCAGCACAACTAGCGGGGGGTACGAGCAGTACTTC. Protein: CASSTTSGGYEQYF.

This clone appeared a single time. The chain recombines TRBV4-2 with TRBJ1-2; 10 bases align to TRBD1. This CDR3 is built from 15 residues. V lost 1 base to trimming and J lost 4 bases; unmatched junction nucleotides: 3. Germline V gene sequence: CDR1 LGHNA, CDR2 YNFKEQ. The CDR3, as DNA: TGTGCCAGCAGCCAAGGGACAGGGGGGATCTATGGCTACACCTTC. Protein: CASSQGTGGIYGYTF.

The J gene is TRBJ1-2, the V gene TRBV6-5; D might be TRBD1 (5 bases). CDR1 is MNHEY, CDR2 SVGAGI, per germline. The CDR3 has 13 amino acids. Trimming pared 7 bases from V and 8 bases from J, leaving 17 bases between. The CDR3 protein is CASTDSGSRGYTF. The CDR3 bases are TGTGCCAGCACCGATTCAGGGTCCCGGGGCTACACCTTC.

V and J are TRBV4-2 and TRBJ2-3, with D perhaps matching TRBD2 (6 bases). V lost 4 bases and J 6 bases, leaving 20 bases between the germline ends. Germline CDR1 is LGHNA and CDR2 is YNFKEQ. The length of the CDR3 is 16 residues. CDR3 protein: CASSLNSGEWGDTQYF. The CDR3 nucleotides read TGTGCCAGCAGCCTGAACTCGGGGGAGTGGGGGGATACGCAGTATTTT.

The chain joins TRBV11-1 to TRBJ2-5; TRBD1 matches at 10 bases. The junction had 8 bases not matched to a gene; V was cut back by 6 bases and J by 4 bases. CDR3 length: 15 amino acids. CDR1 and CDR2 from the germline V gene are SGHAT and FQDESV (reference sequence). CDR3 protein: CASRRGQGFIETQYF. The CDR3 DNA is TGTGCCAGCAGGCGGGGACAGGGGTTTATAGAGACCCAGTACTTC.

The chain carries TRBV4-3 and TRBJ2-3; 9 bases align to TRBD2. Germline lookup yields CDR1 LGHNA and CDR2 YSLEER. With 1 base clipped from V and 5 bases from J, the junction kept 10 bases outside the gene matches. The CDR3 contains 17 residues. The CDR3 loop is CASSQAASGKGVDTQYF. The DNA of the CDR3 is TGCGCCAGCAGCCAAGCGGCTAGCGGGAAAGGTGTAGATACGCAGTATTTT.

The chain carries TRBV5-6 and TRBJ2-7; TRBD1 agrees at 10 bases. CDR3 length: 14 residues. Germline V lookup: CDR1 SGHDT, CDR2 YYEEEE. V gave up 3 bases and J gave up 6 bases; unmatched junction bases: 6. The CDR3: CASSYGTGDTEQYF. Written as DNA, the CDR3 is TGTGCCAGCAGCTACGGGACAGGGGACACCGAGCAGTACTTC.

This chain connects TRBV7-6 to TRBJ2-7, with 7 bases that match TRBD2. CDR3 length: 16 residues. Germline-derived CDR1 and CDR2 are SGHVS and FNYEAQ. J was trimmed by 3 bases and V by 4 bases; bases with no gene match: 12. The chain's CDR3 is CASSSPASGASYEQYF. The CDR3 coding sequence is TGTGCCAGCAGCTCCCCAGCAAGCGGGGCCAGCTACGAGCAGTACTTC.

This chain uses TRBV5-1 with TRBJ2-5; 16 positions match TRBD2. Trimming took 4 bases from V and 4 from J; bases not matched to a gene: 7. The CDR3 has 17 amino acids. Germline V gene data show CDR1 as SGHRS and CDR2 as YFSETQ. The CDR3, as DNA: TGCGCCAGCAGCCCGGGACTAGCGGGAGGGCGCGCAGAGACCCAGTACTTC. It encodes CASSPGLAGGRAETQYF.

The V call is TRBV7-2, the J call TRBJ2-5; 8 bases line up with TRBD2. CDR3 length: 14 amino acids. With 5 bases clipped from V and 5 bases from J, the junction kept 7 bases outside the gene matches. Germline V gives CDR1 SGHTA, CDR2 FQGNSA. CDR3 region: CASSPSGPIETQYF. The CDR3 DNA sequence: TGTGCCAGCAGCCCTAGCGGGCCAATCGAGACCCAGTACTTC.

A single count supports this clone. J is TRBJ1-2 and V is TRBV4-1; tentatively, D is TRBD1 (6 bases). CDR3 size: 16 residues. Germline loops: CDR1 MGHRA, CDR2 YSYEKL. The ends were cut back, 1 base at V and 1 base at J, with 13 bases in the middle. CDR3 in DNA: TGCGCCAGCAGCCAAGCCGGACAGAGAATTAACTATGGCTACACCTTC. Protein product: CASSQAGQRINYGYTF.

The chain carries TRBV4-2 and TRBJ2-3, with a weak D call TRBD2 (6 bases). Trimming removed 0 bases at V and 3 bases at J, with 7 bases between. Germline CDR1 and CDR2: LGHNA and YNFKEQ. The CDR3 totals 14 residues. The CDR3 DNA follows: TGTGCCAGCAGCCAAGAGGGGGGAACAGATACGCAGTATTTT. Residues: CASSQEGGTDTQYF.

The rearrangement joins TRBV4-1 to TRBJ1-1; unclear D gene. Between the trimmed V and J ends, which lost 5 bases and 0 bases, there was a span of 7 bases. The CDR3 loop spans 13 amino acids. Per the germline V gene, CDR1 is MGHRA and CDR2 is YSYEKL. In DNA, the CDR3 is TGCGCCAGCAGCGAACGGTTGAACACTGAAGCTTTCTTT. This translates into CASSERLNTEAFF.

V gene TRBV6-5 combines with J gene TRBJ2-3; 7 nucleotides match TRBD2. Germline V gene data show CDR1 as MNHEY and CDR2 as SVGAGI. CDR3 length: 15 amino acids. V lost 5 bases to trimming and J lost 6 bases; unmatched junction nucleotides: 11. The CDR3 spells CASSREGNRYDTQYF. For the CDR3, the DNA is TGTGCCAGCAGTAGGGAGGGGAATCGTTATGATACGCAGTATTTT.

The chain uses TRBV5-4 and TRBJ2-3; 8 nucleotides align to TRBD2. The junction had 7 bases not matched to a gene; V was cut back by 4 bases and J by 0 bases. The CDR3 has 16 residues. Germline CDR1 reads SGHNT; CDR2 reads YYREEE (reference sequence). The CDR3 coding sequence is TGTGCCAGCAGCCCACTAGCGGCATTTAGCACAGATACGCAGTATTTT. Translating it yields CASSPLAAFSTDTQYF. Looking up the rest from reference TRBV5-4 and TRBJ2-3 gives the full variable domain: ETGVTQSPTHLIKTRGQQVTLRCSSQSGHNTVSWYQQALGQGPQFIFQYYREEENGRGNFPPRFSGLQFPNYSSELNVNALELDDSALYLCASSPLAAFSTDTQYFGPGTRLTVL.

The chain joins TRBV5-4 to TRBJ2-3; 7 positions match TRBD1. The CDR3 length is 14 residues. CDR1 and CDR2 (germline): SGHNT, YYREEE (reference sequence). The V and J ends lost 4 bases and 6 bases, in that order; junction bases with no gene match: 8. Here the CDR3 reads CASSPQTQGDTQYF. CDR3 sequence (DNA): TGTGCCAGCAGCCCGCAGACACAGGGGGATACGCAGTATTTT.

This clone turned up a few times. The chain links TRBV5-1 to TRBJ2-6; D is unresolved. The CDR3 sequence is 14 residues long. Germline V gene sequence: CDR1 SGHRS, CDR2 YFSETQ. Between the trimmed V and J ends, which lost 4 bases and 0 bases, there was a span of 5 bases. The CDR3 DNA is TGCGCCAGCAGCCCAGACTCTGGGGCCAACGTCCTGACTTTC. Translated, it gives CASSPDSGANVLTF.